These T cell receptor beta chains were read from a single sample in a study of cytomegalovirus exposure and HLA in healthy donors. TCRdb keeps only in-frame clones here, not all; method: immunoSEQ multiplex PCR. The repertoire has around 91,000 clones, around 84% of them found once; the top ten carry about 4.6%. The sequenced material came from PBMCs. The receptors stem from a woman between 40 and 50 years old in good health and CMV-seropositive. The CDR3 runs from the conserved cysteine through the conserved F or W. The D gene is left open where the match is weak. The size of a clone is reported for some rows only, either as once, few or many, or as a class for expanded clones.

TRBJ1-4 | once | TRBD1 | TRBV14 | TGTGCCAGCAGCCAAGATCAGACAGGGCCTTCTGGAAAACTGTTTTTT | CASSQDQTGPSGKLFF
TRBJ2-7 | once | NA | TRBV30 | TGTGCCTGGAGGGGCCCCACTTACTACGAGCAGTACTTC | CAWRGPTYYEQYF
TRBJ2-7 | NA | TRBD2 | TRBV27 | TGTGCCACACAGAGCGGGAGCGCGTTGGGTTACGAGCAGTACTTC | CATQSGSALGYEQYF
TRBJ2-1 | NA | TRBD1 | TRBV10-2 | TGCGCCAGCTTTACTCCGGGACAGGGTTCCTACAATGAGCAGTTCTTC | CASFTPGQGSYNEQFF
TRBJ2-6 | NA | NA | TRBV5-4 | TGTGCCAGCAGTTACGGACAGCTCGAGGGTTCTGGGGCCAACGTCCTGACTTTC | CASSYGQLEGSGANVLTF
TRBJ1-4 | NA | NA | TRBV6-6 | TGTGCCAGCAGTTCGCAGGGTTCGGTCCTTGAAAAACTGTTTTTT | CASSSQGSVLEKLFF
TRBJ1-5 | NA | NA | TRBV19 | TGTGCCAGTAGTGAGTTCCAAGAAAATCAGCCCCAGCATTTT | CASSEFQENQPQHF
TRBJ2-1 | once | NA | TRBV9 | TGTGCCAGCAGTTCAGACTTGGTTGAGCAGTTCTTC | CASSSDLVEQFF
TRBJ2-1 | NA | NA | TRBV4-1 | TGCGCCAGCAGCCAAGTGGGATCCCGGGACTTAGAGTTCTTC | CASSQVGSRDLEFF
TRBJ1-2 | few | NA | TRBV29-1 | TGCAGCGTTGTCTTACGGCGAACCCATCGGGGGAGCTATGGCTACACCTTC | CSVVLRRTHRGSYGYTF
TRBJ2-1 | NA | NA | TRBV27 | TGTGCCAGCAGTTTGCAACTAGCAAATGAGCAGTTCTTC | CASSLQLANEQFF
TRBJ1-5 | NA | TRBD1 | TRBV13 | TGTGCCAGCAGCTTACAGGGGGGTGTTAGTCAGCCCCAGCATTTT | CASSLQGGVSQPQHF
TRBJ2-7 | NA | TRBD2 | TRBV15 | TGTGCCACCAGCAGAGGGGCTAGCGGCGAGCAGTACTTC | CATSRGASGEQYF
TRBJ2-5 | few | TRBD2 | TRBV29-1 | TGCAGCGTGTCGGGCCGGGGGGGGAGACAAGAGACCCAGTACTTC | CSVSGRGGRQETQYF
TRBJ2-3 | once | TRBD1 | TRBV7-9 | TGTGCCAGCAGCCTAGAGGGGGCTGGGGCAGATACGCAGTATTTT | CASSLEGAGADTQYF
TRBJ1-2 | NA | NA | TRBV18 | TGTGCCAGCTCACCTATACAGAGTGGCTACACCTTC | CASSPIQSGYTF
TRBJ2-5 | NA | NA | TRBV6-5 | TGTGCCAGCAGGAAGAGCGGTGGAGAGACCCAGTACTTC | CASRKSGGETQYF
TRBJ2-3 | few | NA | TRBV10-3 | TGTGCCATCAGTGGAATGGGCGGGAACACAGATACGCAGTATTTT | CAISGMGGNTDTQYF
TRBJ2-5 | NA | NA | TRBV5-5 | TGTGCCAGCAGCTCACAGTCGTCCTCTCTCTTTTTGGACTTC | CASSSQSSSLFLDF
TRBJ2-2 | NA | TRBD1 | TRBV19 | TGTGCCGTTTCCGGGACAGGGTTTTCCGGGGAGCTGTTTTTT | CAVSGTGFSGELFF
TRBJ2-7 | NA | NA | TRBV5-1 | TGCGCCAGCAGCTTGGCCGGGGAGGCCCACCACGAGCAGTACTTC | CASSLAGEAHHEQYF
TRBJ2-7 | NA | NA | TRBV11-3 | TGTGCCAGCAGTGTGACTGCTAGCTCCTACGAGCAGTACTTC | CASSVTASSYEQYF